The entry that follows covers one T cell receptor (beta chain) sequence. Its antigen has not been determined. Within one base of it there is no much larger clone, and no base qualities were kept. The TCR beta CDR3 regions were amplified from the RNA transcripts. The TCR CDR3 was subjected to a first round of RT-PCR using the HTBI primer set and the Qiagen OneStep RT-PCR kit. Libraries were constructed in a second round of multiplex PCR, after which size selection and purification were carried out. Sequencing of the libraries was done on an Illumina HiSeq2000 using paired-end 100 bp reads. The source study handled its data this way. SOAPnuke was used to process the raw data, throwing out any read that contained adapters or uncalled bases, had a mean Phred below 15, or lacked an exact constant-primer or identifier match. High-quality paired reads were merged with COPE v1.2.5, and unique nucleotide sequences were defined as clonotypes. Clonotypes were aligned to IMGT TRBV, TRBD and TRBJ reference segments using MiTCR v1.1. Analysis was restricted to V-J combinations with a frequency above 0.0001, which covered 99% to 99.2% of repertoires. A TCS score was defined as the ratio between F50 (clonal expansion) and ExV (chaos), using BLOSUM62-based TCRdist between CDR3 peptides within each V-J. Welch's t-statistics and random forest reduced fewer than 600 V-J features to some 14, which were used in a naive Bayes classifier (R e1071). The raw public reads went through TCRdb reprocessing: fastp at Q25, MiXCR clone calling, in-frame beta chains kept. Rows merge per CDR3 protein into single entries with the most common DNA and genes. TCRdb's processing, not the authors', yielded these V and J calls. This sample has 730,000 or so distinct CDR3 sequences in its table, and approximately 19% of those were observed once. The ten largest clonotypes hold about a sixth of the sample.

The data are from a study of T cells in Graves' hyperthyroidism and ophthalmopathy (dated by TCRdb to between 2018 and 2020). About the study as a whole: Peripheral blood was sampled at the time of initial diagnosis, prior to any treatment. A discovery cohort of about a hundred patients, approximately 45 with Graves' ophthalmopathy and approximately 57 with stable Graves' hyperthyroidism, was used to find distinguishing TCR V-J signatures. An independent validation cohort of fewer than 20 hyperthyroidism patients and over 15 patients who later progressed to ophthalmopathy tested prospective prediction of ophthalmopathy. The 100 discovery patients were randomly split 7:3 into training and test sets. In about 6 Graves' hyperthyroidism patients, the study also compared T-cell repertoires from thyroid tissue with T-cell repertoires from blood. After sampling, hyperthyroidism patients received methimazole starting at 30 mg daily, and ophthalmopathy patients received high-dose intravenous methylprednisolone. The paper reports TCR Vbeta CDR3 sequencing of over 120 peripheral blood samples: under 45 ophthalmopathy, roughly 80 hyperthyroidism and around 17 progressor patients. General study outcomes and caveats: Ophthalmopathy was separated from stable hyperthyroidism by a 13 V-J signature model, with about 86% sensitivity and about 81% specificity obtained in cross-validation and 80%/75% obtained in testing. Most expanded thyroid clonotypes (frequency above 0.001) were also found in blood, which suggests that blood repertoires may mirror thyroid immune responses. Sample size was not statistically predetermined, and investigators were not blinded to group allocation. In validation, the model predicted progression to ophthalmopathy with approximately 70% sensitivity and about 73% specificity, a median of roughly seven months before onset.

Hyperthyroidism patients were newly diagnosed, with disease duration under 2 months, and aged 18 to 65 years. The study excluded patients with uncontrolled infections, other autoimmune diseases, pregnancy or lactation. Diagnoses were based on clinical symptoms, serum thyroxine and TRAb, thyroid ultrasound and orbital computed tomography. Blood from progressor patients was drawn when they were first diagnosed with hyperthyroidism, before any ophthalmopathy symptoms appeared. PBMCs were separated from roughly 10 ml of fresh peripheral blood using Ficoll-Paque density gradient centrifugation. Progressor patients were defined as those initially diagnosed with Graves' hyperthyroidism in whom ophthalmopathy developed during follow-up. Total RNA was extracted with Trizol reagent, and quality was checked on an Agilent 2100 Bioanalyzer. Sequenced material: blood. The sequence was obtained from a woman between 45 and 60 years old with Graves' hyperthyroidism that later progressed to Graves' ophthalmopathy.

This receptor carries the CDR3 CATSTTGTGVPEQYF. The DNA sequence is given as TGTGCCACCTCCACAACCGGGACAGGGGTCCCCGAGCAGTACTTC. The rearrangement joined TRBV6-1 to TRBJ2-7; 10 bases in the junction line up with TRBD1. The CDR3 measures 15 amino acids from cysteine to phenylalanine. CDR3 DNA is the only sequence kept; it has 45 bases, read in frame from the first base. For CDR1 and CDR2, the germline V gene lists MNHNS and SASEGT. Trimming takes 10 bases off V and 6 bases off J; junction bases not matched to a gene: 15.